These 10 T cell receptor beta chains came from one sample sequenced in a study of T cell responses to AZD1222 COVID-19 vaccine. Assay used: immunoSEQ multiplex PCR; TCRdb lists only in-frame clones, some missing. This table holds tens of thousands of clones, over 75% found once. The sequenced sample was peripheral blood, obtained on day 0 of AZD1222 vaccination. Every receptor here comes from an adult in good health.

The chain employs TRBV7-8 and TRBJ1-1; 8 nucleotides align to TRBD1. CDR3 size: 15 residues. Germline CDR1 is SGHVS and CDR2 is FQNEAQ. With 5 bases clipped from V and 1 base from J, the junction kept 6 bases outside the gene matches. The CDR3, as DNA: TGTGCCAGCAGCCCTACAGGGGGACCGAACACTGAAGCTTTCTTT. Protein sequence: CASSPTGGPNTEAFF.

Comment on this clone: Other DNA variants within this sample encode the same CDR3. V is TRBV18 and J is TRBJ1-2, with D possibly matching TRBD1 (5 bases). The germline V and J ends were trimmed by 3 bases and 0 bases, with 8 bases remaining between them. The germline V gene has CDR1 KGHSH and CDR2 LQKENI. The length of the CDR3 is 14 residues. For the CDR3, the DNA is TGTGCCAGCTCACCTCAGGGAGCTAACTATGGCTACACCTTC. As protein: CASSPQGANYGYTF.

This chain connects TRBV6-5 to TRBJ2-7, with 10 bases aligning to TRBD2. The V and J ends lost 2 bases and 2 bases, in that order; junction bases with no gene match: 3. The CDR3 has 15 residues. The germline gives CDR1 MNHEY, CDR2 SVGAGI. CDR3 residues: CASSYRAGGPYEQYF. As DNA, the CDR3 is TGTGCCAGCAGTTACAGAGCGGGAGGGCCCTACGAGCAGTACTTC.

The J gene is TRBJ1-6, the V gene TRBV28, with D unclear. This CDR3 spans 11 amino acids. V lost 7 bases and J lost 6, with 4 bases in between. Germline assignment: CDR1 MDHEN and CDR2 SYDVKM. The chain's CDR3 is CASTTNSPLHF. CDR3 sequence (DNA): TGTGCCAGCACCACTAATTCACCCCTCCACTTT.

V usage is TRBV3-1 (or the pseudogene TRBV3-2) and J usage is TRBJ2-7, with TRBD2 matching over 15 bases. The germline V gene has CDR1 LGHDT and CDR2 YNNKEL (reference sequence). The CDR3 sequence is 17 residues long. Trimming removed 3 bases from V and 3 bases from J; junction bases left unmatched: 6. CDR3 loop: CASSHRTSGRGNYEQYF. The CDR3 nucleotides read TGTGCCAGCAGCCACCGGACTAGCGGGAGGGGAAACTACGAGCAGTACTTC.

The rearrangement links TRBV14 to TRBJ1-3, with TRBD1 matching 7 bases. The germline gives CDR1 SGHDN, CDR2 FVKESK. Losses at the gene ends were 3 bases for V and 0 bases for J; bases not matched to a gene: 5. This CDR3 has 16 residues. The CDR3 coding sequence is TGTGCCAGCAGCCAGGACAGGACAAGCTCTGGAAACACCATATATTTT. Translating it yields CASSQDRTSSGNTIYF.

The chain joins TRBV2 to TRBJ1-1; D is unclear. V gave up 8 bases and J gave up 4 bases, with 8 bases separating them. CDR1 and CDR2 (germline): SNHLY, FYNNEI. This CDR3 region has 11 residues. DNA for the CDR3: TGTGCCAGCGGATGGAGCACTGAAGCTTTCTTT. It encodes CASGWSTEAFF.

The rearrangement links TRBV12-3 or TRBV12-4 to TRBJ1-2; D remains ambiguous. Trimming pared 1 base from V and 8 bases from J, leaving 8 bases between. The CDR3 consists of 12 residues. The CDR3 DNA is TGTGCCAGCAGTTTAGAGGCGTTGGGCTACACCTTC. It yields the protein CASSLEALGYTF.

This chain connects TRBV3-1 (or the pseudogene TRBV3-2) to TRBJ2-7; 11 bases are a match to TRBD2. The length of the CDR3 is 16 residues. V lost 4 bases and J lost 5; bases outside the gene matches: 10. CDR1 is LGHDT, CDR2 YNNKEL, per germline (reference sequence). The CDR3 is CASSRLLAGEPHEQYF. CDR3 nucleotides: TGTGCCAGCAGCCGACTACTAGCGGGGGAGCCCCACGAGCAGTACTTC.

V is TRBV7-3 and J is TRBJ1-2; 7 bases are shared with TRBD1. V trimming: 5 bases; J trimming: 4 bases; junction bases outside the gene matches: 10. Germline CDR1 SGHTA, CDR2 FQGTGA. The CDR3 is 15 amino acids. CDR3 sequence: CASSPEGGTLYGYTF. CDR3 in DNA: TGTGCCAGCAGCCCCGAAGGGGGCACCCTCTATGGCTACACCTTC.